This is a list of T cell receptor beta chains from one sample in a study of blood T cell repertoires in COVID-19. The data were produced by immunoSEQ multiplex PCR, yet TCRdb's version contains in-frame clones alone and is incomplete. The data show about 480,000 clones, roughly nine tenths seen once. The specimen sequenced was peripheral blood. Receptors originate from a woman aged 45 to 65 with COVID-19, enrolled during active disease. The CDR3 runs from the conserved cysteine through the conserved F or W. The order of the fields is J gene, CDR3 length, clone size, V gene, CDR3 protein. Size is omitted from some rows. Given values are once, few, many or a class for expanded clones.

TRBJ1-2,16,NA,TRBV5-1,CASSLNLDRGGYGYTF
TRBJ1-6,15,few,TRBV7-6,CASSLGQGGNSPLHF
TRBJ1-4,15,once,TRBV21-1,CASSNDPPRNEKLFF
TRBJ1-3,12,NA,TRBV30,CALALSGNTIYF
TRBJ1-3,15,few,TRBV3-1/TRBV3-2,CASSQEGRVGNTIYF
TRBJ1-1,14,once,TRBV24-1,CATSDLRGGPEAFF
TRBJ1-5,12,NA,TRBV10-2,CASSAGEKPQHF
TRBJ2-2,14,NA,TRBV7-3,CASRQDGSTGELFF
TRBJ1-3,15,NA,TRBV5-4,CASSAGLNSGNTIYF
TRBJ1-2,15,once,TRBV4-1,CASSQAGQGSYGYTF
TRBJ1-2,15,NA,TRBV24-1,CATIPRAERDYGYTF
TRBJ2-7,18,once,TRBV27,CASSFLGRDRGFPGEQYF
TRBJ1-5,15,NA,TRBV5-1,CASSLVTGGNQPQHF
TRBJ1-1,13,NA,TRBV29-1,CSTRTGVDTEAFF
TRBJ2-1,11,NA,TRBV6-5,CASRLDRAWFF
TRBJ2-1,13,NA,TRBV2,CASSSHGYNEQFF
TRBJ2-7,15,NA,TRBV11-2,CASSLDRRGVREQYF
TRBJ1-2,14,NA,TRBV5-1,CASSLGPLDYGYTF
TRBJ2-1,17,NA,TRBV9,CASSVGLAGYSYNEQFF
TRBJ1-1,15,NA,TRBV2,CASAPAESGDTEAFF
TRBJ2-1,19,NA,TRBV4-1,CASSHLGTSGASSYNEQFF
TRBJ2-7,13,NA,TRBV6-5,CASSRDRDYEQYF
TRBJ2-5,10,NA,TRBV2,CATLEETQYF
TRBJ2-7,12,few,TRBV10-1,CASPGPSYEQYF
TRBJ2-3,17,NA,TRBV9,CASSVHISGGLTDTQYF
TRBJ1-2,14,once,TRBV4-2,CASSQDNSYYGYTF
TRBJ1-5,15,NA,TRBV5-6,CASSWGQSPNQPQHF
TRBJ2-7,17,NA,TRBV13,CASSLGPPGTGTYEQYF
TRBJ1-5,16,NA,TRBV5-6,CASSLVGRAEEQPQHF
TRBJ1-6,14,few,TRBV5-4,CASSLSRAESPLHF
TRBJ1-2,14,NA,TRBV6-2/TRBV6-3,CASSYSDRPGSYTF
TRBJ2-7,14,NA,TRBV19,CASKEGAAPYEQYF
TRBJ1-1,15,NA,TRBV28,CASSFSGTGGTEAFF
TRBJ2-6,16,NA,TRBV19,CASQDRRWAGTNVLTF
TRBJ2-7,14,NA,TRBV30,CAWSGQLISYEQYF
TRBJ2-2,16,NA,TRBV3-1/TRBV3-2,CASSQALAGHTGELFF
TRBJ1-1,14,NA,TRBV9,CASSVAGQGTEAFF
TRBJ2-6,17,NA,TRBV6-1,CASSDLGLRRGANVLTF
TRBJ2-7,13,NA,TRBV12-3/TRBV12-4,CASSFAISNEQYF
TRBJ2-1,17,NA,TRBV27,CASSYGPSGASYNEQFF
TRBJ1-6,14,NA,TRBV18,CASSLGQGLSPLHF
TRBJ2-7,19,NA,TRBV21-1,CASSQTGEKQGRIMNEQYF
TRBJ1-1,12,NA,TRBV14,CASSQDRGKAFF
TRBJ2-7,15,NA,TRBV6-5,CASTPPGTGGLEQYF
TRBJ2-2,14,NA,TRBV2,CASKQFANTGELFF
TRBJ2-3,15,NA,TRBV5-1,CASSLTSGGPYTQYF
TRBJ2-7,15,NA,TRBV11-2,CASSRRGGDTGEQYF
TRBJ1-5,13,NA,TRBV6-5,CASSLSGTAFWHF
TRBJ2-7,13,NA,TRBV19,CASAWDRSYEQYF
TRBJ2-2,19,few,TRBV6-1,CASSERPPADREITGELFF
TRBJ2-3,17,NA,TRBV2,CASSVSLAGGRKDTQYF
TRBJ2-1,12,NA,TRBV18,CASSRGYNEQFF
TRBJ1-2,12,NA,TRBV19,CASISGGGGYTF
TRBJ1-6,15,NA,TRBV6-5,CASSRTGARGSPLHF
TRBJ2-5,19,NA,TRBV21-1,CASSYKHWLSRQTQETQYF
TRBJ1-5,14,once,TRBV6-5,CASLRTRGDQPQHF
TRBJ1-6,14,once,TRBV9,CASSVELYNSPLHF
TRBJ1-3,15,NA,TRBV19,CASGTGPWSENTIYF
TRBJ1-1,13,NA,TRBV19,CASKRQGRTEAFF
TRBJ2-1,19,once,TRBV12-2,CASRATRGLIESSYNEQFF